The source of this TCR beta chain is a study of blood T cell repertoires in COVID-19. About the study: Samples representing acute and convalescent COVID-19 were sourced from the United States, Italy and Spain.

From germline, CDR1 is LNHDA and CDR2 SQIVND (reference sequence). The CDR3 loop spans 15 amino acids. Trimming removed 6 bases from V and 5 bases from J; junction bases left unmatched: 10. Method: immunoSEQ multiplex PCR; TCRdb's copy keeps in-frame clones and lacks some. The profile shows approximately 200,000 clones, roughly 87% of them singletons. Self-reported history from a screening survey and questionnaire set each donor's cohort. Two negative PCRs, clearance, or symptom resolution had been documented for recovered Cohort 3 donors. Sequencing was carried out using PBMCs or T cells enriched from blood (not recorded which). This TCR was recovered from a woman in her 30s who had recovered from COVID-19. The V call is TRBV19, the J call TRBJ1-5; TRBD1 matches at 7 bases. The CDR3 DNA follows: TGTGCCAGTAGGACTTCAGGGGGAGCTTATCAGCCCCAGCATTTT. Protein product: CASRTSGGAYQPQHF.